The 14 T cell receptor beta chains below were found in one sample sequenced in a study of cytomegalovirus exposure and HLA in healthy donors. Clones were sequenced by immunoSEQ multiplex PCR, and TCRdb holds only the in-frame ones, with some missing. The sample includes approximately 270,000 clones, 65% to 90% of them seen just once. The sample comprised PBMCs. Receptors were obtained from a woman under 30 in good health and CMV-seronegative.

The V gene is TRBV30, the J gene TRBJ2-7, with a tentative D call TRBD1 (6 bases). This CDR3 has 15 amino acids. Trimming stripped 5 bases from V and 3 bases from J, with 20 bases between. From germline, CDR1 is GTSNPN and CDR2 SVGIG (reference sequence). The CDR3 region is CAWGVGRGRGYEQYF. The CDR3 nucleotides are TGTGCCTGGGGAGTGGGCAGGGGAAGGGGCTACGAGCAGTACTTC. Together with reference TRBV30 and TRBJ2-7, the CDR3 gives the full variable domain: SQTIHQWPATLVQPVGSPLSLECTVEGTSNPNLYWYRQAAGRGLQLLFYSVGIGQISSEVPQNLSASRPQDRQFILSSKKLLLSDSGFYLCAWGVGRGRGYEQYFGPGTRLTVT.

This clone has only one observation. The chain links TRBV11-1 to TRBJ1-1, with 12 bases fitting TRBD1. The germline V gene has CDR1 SGHAT and CDR2 FQDESV (reference sequence). CDR3 length: 15 residues. The J segment lost 11 bases and the V segment lost 3 bases, leaving 10 bases of the junction unmatched. The CDR3 bases are TGTGCCAGCAGCTTCCTCGCGGGACAGGGGGCAGGGGCTTTCTTT. This gives the protein CASSFLAGQGAGAFF.

The chain uses TRBV5-1 and TRBJ2-1; TRBD1 might be the D (7 bases). The CDR3 runs to 14 residues. CDR1 and CDR2 (germline): SGHRS, YFSETQ. V was pared by 6 bases and J by 1 base, with 11 bases between. The CDR3 DNA sequence: TGCGCCAGCACGCGGGACAGTTCCTACAATGAGCAGTTCTTC. This sequence encodes CASTRDSSYNEQFF.

This chain uses TRBV2 with TRBJ1-5; D not resolved. This CDR3 has 13 amino acids. The germline V gene encodes CDR1 SNHLY and CDR2 FYNNEI. V dropped 3 bases and J dropped 4 bases, with 7 bases sitting between them. The CDR3 nucleotides read TGTGCCAGCAGTGATTGGCTGAATCAGCCCCAGCATTTT. This codes for CASSDWLNQPQHF.

J is TRBJ1-1 and V is TRBV2; the match to TRBD1 covers 7 bases. The CDR3 is 16 amino acids. V lost 8 bases, J lost 1 base, and 13 bases stayed unmatched. Per the germline V gene, CDR1 is SNHLY and CDR2 is FYNNEI. The CDR3 is CASLSYRGMENTEAFF. The DNA of the CDR3 is TGTGCCAGCCTCTCGTACAGGGGAATGGAGAACACTGAAGCTTTCTTT.

The chain links TRBV5-1 to TRBJ1-2; D is ambiguous. V was shortened by 0 bases and J by 4 bases, with 4 bases between the two germline ends. CDR3 size: 12 residues. Germline loops: CDR1 SGHRS, CDR2 YFSETQ. CDR3 DNA: TGCGCCAGCAGCTTGGCTCGCTATGGCTACACCTTC. Translating it yields CASSLARYGYTF.

The chain links TRBV18 to TRBJ2-7; 9 nucleotides agree with TRBD2. Germline CDR1 and CDR2: KGHSH and LQKENI. The CDR3 totals 14 residues. The J segment lost 3 bases and the V segment lost 1 base, leaving 1 base of the junction unmatched. CDR3 coding DNA: TGTGCCAGCTCACCACGTAGCGGGAGCTACGAGCAGTACTTC. As protein: CASSPRSGSYEQYF.

The chain carries TRBV19 and TRBJ2-3; D gene uncertain. Germline CDR1 is LNHDA and CDR2 is SQIVND (reference sequence). This CDR3 is built from 18 residues. Deletions cut 0 bases from V and 2 bases from J, with 18 bases between. The CDR3 loop reads CASSIDLSRHRSTDTQYF. The CDR3 DNA reads TGTGCCAGTAGTATAGATCTCTCGAGACACCGGTCCACAGATACGCAGTATTTT.

The chain uses TRBV5-4 and TRBJ1-2; D possibly corresponds to TRBD1 (6 bases). Germline V gives CDR1 SGHNT, CDR2 YYREEE (reference sequence). V lost 4 bases and J 3 bases, leaving 16 bases between the germline ends. The CDR3 length is 15 residues. CDR3 coding DNA: TGTGCCAGCAGCGGCAGGGGTTCGGCAGACTATGGCTACACCTTC. This gives the protein CASSGRGSADYGYTF.

The chain has TRBV6-5 and TRBJ2-7; a weak D match, TRBD2 (5 bases). Germline CDR1 reads MNHEY; CDR2 reads SVGAGI. The CDR3 contains 14 residues. With 6 bases removed from V and 5 bases from J, the gap between germline ends came to 17 bases. The CDR3 loop is CASSLTAGVHEQYF. CDR3 nucleotide sequence: TGTGCCAGCAGCCTTACCGCCGGGGTGCACGAGCAGTACTTC.

The CDR3 loop reads CASSPVGESNQPQHF. The DNA of the CDR3 is TGTGCCAGCTCACCGGTAGGGGAAAGCAATCAGCCCCAGCATTTT. The J gene is TRBJ1-5, the V gene TRBV18, with TRBD1 as a possible D gene (5 bases). Germline values: CDR1 KGHSH, CDR2 LQKENI. This CDR3 is built from 15 residues. Deletions cut 3 bases from V and 1 base from J, with 10 bases between.

The J gene is TRBJ1-1, the V gene TRBV7-9; the D is unclear. V was trimmed by 3 bases and J by 5 bases, leaving 7 bases between them. The CDR3 extends over 12 amino acids. Germline V gene lookup returns CDR1 SEHNR and CDR2 FQNEAQ (reference sequence). The CDR3 DNA follows: TGTGCCAGCAGCTTGAGGGAAACTGAAGCTTTCTTT. Its translation: CASSLRETEAFF.

Comments on this clone: At the DNA level, this CDR3 is encoded by other sequences in the same sample as well. The chain combines TRBV6-5 with TRBJ1-2; TRBD1 is a possible D gene (6 bases). V was pared by 0 bases and J by 2 bases, with 10 bases between. This CDR3 contains 15 residues. The germline gives CDR1 MNHEY, CDR2 SVGAGI. CDR3: CASSYSTGGNYGYTF. CDR3 DNA sequence: TGTGCCAGCAGTTACTCGACAGGAGGAAACTATGGCTACACCTTC.

The V gene is TRBV6-5, the J gene TRBJ1-5; possible D gene TRBD1, 6 bases. From germline, CDR1 is MNHEY and CDR2 SVGAGI. This CDR3 comprises 13 residues. The V gene lost 6 bases and the J gene lost 5 bases, with 11 bases spanning the gap. Here the CDR3 DNA reads TGTGCCAGCAGAAGGGGGGGCCATCAGCCCCAGCATTTT. This encodes CASRRGGHQPQHF.